These 12 T cell receptor beta chains came from one sample sequenced in a study of blood T cell repertoires in COVID-19. The protocol was immunoSEQ multiplex PCR, while the TCRdb copy is restricted to in-frame clones and leaves out a portion. The sample has about 14,000 clones, roughly 85% seen once; the top ten hold around 16%. What was sequenced was peripheral blood. The receptors here all came from a human donor with active COVID-19. The donor label of this sample is uncertain.

This clone was seen only a few times. This chain joins TRBV28 and TRBJ1-2; tentative D call: TRBD1 (5 bases). With 6 bases removed from V and 4 bases from J, the gap between germline ends came to 15 bases. This CDR3 is built from 14 residues. Germline CDR1 and CDR2: MDHEN and SYDVKM. CDR3 DNA sequence: TGTGCCAGCAGAGCGGGGGATCTAACCTATGGCTACACCTTC. Encoded protein: CASRAGDLTYGYTF.

The CDR3 protein is CASSVSGVYNEQFF. CDR3 bases: TGTGCCAGCAGCGTGAGCGGGGTTTACAATGAGCAGTTCTTC. The genes are TRBV14 and TRBJ2-1, with 7 positions matching TRBD2. The ends lost 5 bases at V and 4 bases at J; junction bases unmatched: 5. The CDR3 is 14 residues long. Germline V gives CDR1 SGHDN, CDR2 FVKESK.

The chain employs TRBV5-6 and TRBJ2-5; weak D call: TRBD1 (5 bases). The V gene lost 0 bases and the J gene lost 5 bases, with 11 bases spanning the gap. Germline assignment: CDR1 SGHDT and CDR2 YYEEEE. The CDR3 extends over 14 amino acids. CDR3 in DNA: TGTGCCAGCAGCTTGGCAGGGCCAAAGGAGACCCAGTACTTC. As protein: CASSLAGPKETQYF.

V is TRBV6-2 or TRBV6-3 and J is TRBJ2-7, with D possibly TRBD2 on 6 matching bases. The germline V gene has CDR1 MNHEY and CDR2 SVGEGT. CDR3 length: 13 residues. Trimming removed 6 bases at V and 2 bases at J, with 11 bases between. Here the CDR3 reads CASSQRRAYEQYF. The DNA of the CDR3 is TGTGCCAGCAGCCAACGGAGGGCCTACGAGCAGTACTTC.

This chain uses TRBV10-1 with TRBJ1-5, with D possibly matching TRBD1 (6 bases). The CDR3 totals 12 residues. In germline, CDR1 is WNHNN, CDR2 SYGVQD (reference sequence). Trimming left V 9 bases short and J 7 bases short, with 13 bases between. The DNA of the CDR3 is TGCGCCAGAACGACAGGCAGCCAGCCCCAGCATTTT. It translates to CARTTGSQPQHF.

This clone was detected only once. J is TRBJ2-1 and V is TRBV4-1, with 7 positions matching TRBD2. The J segment lost 7 bases and the V segment lost 0 bases, leaving 12 bases of the junction unmatched. The CDR3 covers 17 residues. Germline V gene lookup returns CDR1 MGHRA and CDR2 YSYEKL. The chain's CDR3 is CASSQDGREGLRNEQFF. DNA for the CDR3: TGCGCCAGCAGCCAAGATGGGAGGGAGGGCCTGAGGAATGAGCAGTTCTTC.

This clone has just one count. The V gene is TRBV4-3, the J gene TRBJ2-5; TRBD2 might be the D (5 bases). Trimming left V 1 base short and J 1 base short, with 7 bases between. The germline gives CDR1 LGHNA, CDR2 YSLEER. This CDR3 comprises 14 residues. Written as DNA, the CDR3 is TGCGCCAGCAGCCAAGGAGGGAGCCAAGAGACCCAGTACTTC. Protein product: CASSQGGSQETQYF.

J is TRBJ1-1 and V is TRBV6-1, with 11 bases matching TRBD1. This CDR3 has 17 residues. Trimming at V came to 3 bases and at J to 3 bases, leaving 9 bases not matched to a gene. Germline-derived CDR1 and CDR2 are MNHNS and SASEGT. In DNA form, the CDR3 reads TGTGCCAGCAGTGACCGGGACAGGGGGTTTGGGGACACTGAAGCTTTCTTT. This gives the protein CASSDRDRGFGDTEAFF.

This rearrangement joins TRBV9 to TRBJ1-4, with D possibly being TRBD1 (5 bases). The length of the CDR3 is 15 residues. Germline V lookup: CDR1 SGDLS, CDR2 YYNGEE. V was trimmed by 4 bases and J by 2 bases, leaving 12 bases between them. The CDR3 nucleotides read TGTGCCAGCAGCCTTCGTGGGGCCACTAATGAAAAACTGTTTTTT. Its translation: CASSLRGATNEKLFF.

This chain connects TRBV5-1 to TRBJ2-3, with D perhaps matching TRBD2 (6 bases). This CDR3 has 15 amino acids. Trimming took off 3 bases at V and 1 base at J, with 12 bases between the two ends. Per germline, CDR1 SGHRS and CDR2 YFSETQ. The CDR3 DNA follows: TGCGCCAGCAGCTCGGGACTCCGTGGCACAGATACGCAGTATTTT. As protein: CASSSGLRGTDTQYF. The whole variable domain, filled in from reference TRBV5-1 and TRBJ2-3, reads KAGVTQTPRYLIKTRGQQVTLSCSPISGHRSVSWYQQTPGQGLQFLFEYFSETQRNKGNFPGRFSGRQFSNSRSEMNVSTLELGDSALYLCASSSGLRGTDTQYFGPGTRLTVL.

The chain employs TRBV7-9 and TRBJ2-3; TRBD1 is a possible D gene (5 bases). Germline V gives CDR1 SEHNR, CDR2 FQNEAQ (reference sequence). This CDR3 region has 14 residues. V was cut by 4 bases and J by 4 bases, with 12 bases left in between. In nucleotides, the CDR3 is TGTGCCAGCAGCTCCAGGTGGGGCCCAGATACGCAGTATTTT. It translates to CASSSRWGPDTQYF.

The rearrangement links TRBV27 to TRBJ2-1; D unresolved. The length of the CDR3 is 16 residues. CDR1 MNHEY and CDR2 SMNVEV come from the germline V gene (reference sequence). The V gene lost 5 bases and the J gene lost 7 bases, with 21 bases spanning the gap. CDR3 sequence reads: CASSPPPGFPRNEQFF. The CDR3, as DNA: TGTGCCAGCAGTCCACCCCCCGGGTTTCCTAGGAATGAGCAGTTCTTC.